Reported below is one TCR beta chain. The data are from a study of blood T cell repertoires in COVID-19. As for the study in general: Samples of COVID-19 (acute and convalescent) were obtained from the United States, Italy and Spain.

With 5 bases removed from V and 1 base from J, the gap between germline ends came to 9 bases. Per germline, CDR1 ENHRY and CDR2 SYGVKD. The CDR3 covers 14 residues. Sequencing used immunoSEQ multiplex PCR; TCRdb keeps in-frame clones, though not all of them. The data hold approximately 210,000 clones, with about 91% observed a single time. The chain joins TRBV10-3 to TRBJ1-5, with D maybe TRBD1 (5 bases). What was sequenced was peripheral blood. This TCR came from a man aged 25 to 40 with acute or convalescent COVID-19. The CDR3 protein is CAISSDTSNQPQHF. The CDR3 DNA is TGTGCCATCAGTTCGGACACGAGCAATCAGCCCCAGCATTTT.